The rows below give T cell receptor beta chains drawn from one sample of a study of human T cells and chemical hapten exposure. TCRdb re-called the RACE reads with MiXCR, one entry per CDR3 protein. The data contain 100,000 or so distinct CDR3 sequences, approximately 9.3% of them seen just once; the ten biggest clones take up about 2%. This material consisted of whole blood, taken in connection with sensitization to the hapten diphenylcyclopropenone (DPC). These receptors all stem from a woman in her thirties or forties with alopecia areata. Some clones in this sample may be carry-over from other donors' samples. The CDR3 runs from the conserved cysteine through the conserved F or W. A D gene is named only where the DNA matches it firmly. Where a row states a size, it is once, few, many or the class of an expanded clone; other rows omit it.

>TRBJ1-1|TRBV5-1|TRBD1|.
TGCGCCAGCAGCTTGCGACAGGGGAATCCCAACACTGAAGCTTTCTTT
CASSLRQGNPNTEAFF
>TRBJ2-2|TRBV2|.|many
TGTGCCAGCAGTGAAGCTTCCGGGAAAACGAACACCGGGGAGCTGTTTTTT
CASSEASGKTNTGELFF
>TRBJ1-2|TRBV28|.|.
TGTGCCAGCAGTTCCCCGGGCTCTCAGCGGGACTATGGCTACACCTTC
CASSSPGSQRDYGYTF
>TRBJ2-7|TRBV27|TRBD2|many
TGTGCCAGCAGTTTAGGACTAGCGGGAGGGCGCCGTAACTACGAGCAGTACTTC
CASSLGLAGGRRNYEQYF
>TRBJ1-6|TRBV7-2|.|few
TGTGCCAGCAGCTCCCGTGGGCGGAGTAACAGCTCCTATAATTCACCCCTCCACTTT
CASSSRGRSNSSYNSPLHF
>TRBJ1-1|TRBV5-1|.|few
TGCGCCAGCAGCTTGGAACCGCCTAACACTGAAGCTTTCTTT
CASSLEPPNTEAFF
>TRBJ2-7|TRBV7-9|.|many
TGTGCCAGCAGCTTAGAAGTAGGGAGCTCCTACGAGCAGTACTTC
CASSLEVGSSYEQYF
>TRBJ2-5|TRBV5-1|.|few
TGCGCCAGCAGCTTGGGTTTAGCCGTCCAAGAGACCCAGTACTTC
CASSLGLAVQETQYF
>TRBJ2-1|TRBV7-2|.|.
TGTGCCAGCAGCTTAGGGGCGGGTATCTCCTACAATGAGCAGTTCTTC
CASSLGAGISYNEQFF
>TRBJ1-3|TRBV4-3|.|.
TGCGCCAGCAGCCAAGTCGAGTCTGGAAACACCATATATTTT
CASSQVESGNTIYF
>TRBJ2-7|TRBV6-2/TRBV6-3|TRBD2|.
TGTGCCAGCAGTTACCTGGCTAGCGGGGCGGAGCAGTACTTC
CASSYLASGAEQYF
>TRBJ1-2|TRBV27|TRBD1|many
TGTGCCAGCAGTTTATCGACAGGGGACTATGGCTACACCTTC
CASSLSTGDYGYTF
>TRBJ2-1|TRBV2|.|many
TGTGCCAGCAGTGAAGCCGATGAGCAGTTCTTC
CASSEADEQFF
>TRBJ2-2|TRBV6-5|.|.
TGTGCCAGCAGTTACGGTTTGGTGGCTTTGAACACCGGGGAGCTGTTTTTT
CASSYGLVALNTGELFF
>TRBJ2-1|TRBV6-2/TRBV6-3|.|.
TGTGCCAGCAGTTACACGGAAGGACACCTCGCTACCTACAATGAGCAGTTCTTC
CASSYTEGHLATYNEQFF
>TRBJ1-3|TRBV7-7|.|.
TGTGCTAGCAGCCCCGGACGGGCTGGCACCATATATTTT
CASSPGRAGTIYF
>TRBJ2-1|TRBV6-2/TRBV6-3|.|few
TGTGCCAGCAGTAGTCTTGGGGGAGCGGTCCATGAGCAGTTCTTC
CASSSLGGAVHEQFF
>TRBJ1-1|TRBV7-3|TRBD1|.
TGTGCCAGCAGCCCCCAAACAGGGGTAACTTTCACTGAAGCTTTCTTT
CASSPQTGVTFTEAFF